Listed here are 18 T cell receptor beta chains from one sample, sequenced in a study of beta chain features in type 1 diabetes. Overall study findings and caveats: There was a moderate but significant shortening of TCRB CDR3s in all four CD4+ subsets of Type 1 diabetes patients.

The antigens of these receptors remain unknown. Expressed TCRB transcripts were sequenced after all isolated RNA was converted to cDNA. Assay used: immunoSEQ multiplex PCR; TCRdb lists only in-frame clones, some missing. The sample has 95,000 to 150,000 clones, around 15% seen once. Sequenced: central memory CD4+ T cells from blood. The receptors were sampled from a man aged 30 to 39 with type 1 diabetes.

This clone was counted between two and nine times. The chain has TRBV10-3 and TRBJ1-1, with 8 bases identical to TRBD1. This CDR3 is built from 15 residues. Losses at the gene ends were 6 bases for V and 0 bases for J; bases not matched to a gene: 6. Germline CDR1 is ENHRY and CDR2 is SYGVKD. In DNA form, the CDR3 reads TGTGCCATCAGCGGACAGGGCCCGATGAACACTGAAGCTTTCTTT. Protein: CAISGQGPMNTEAFF.

The chain is built from TRBV5-1 and TRBJ2-5; D is perhaps TRBD1 or TRBD2 (5 bases each). CDR3 length: 15 amino acids. Trimming left V 0 bases short and J 4 bases short, with 13 bases between. From germline, CDR1 is SGHRS and CDR2 YFSETQ. The CDR3 region has the DNA TGCGCCAGCAGCTTGGCCCCGGGGACGGGAGAGACCCAGTACTTC. Its translation: CASSLAPGTGETQYF. The entire variable domain, with the rest obtained from reference TRBV5-1 and TRBJ2-5, is as follows: KAGVTQTPRYLIKTRGQQVTLSCSPISGHRSVSWYQQTPGQGLQFLFEYFSETQRNKGNFPGRFSGRQFSNSRSEMNVSTLELGDSALYLCASSLAPGTGETQYFGPGTRLLVL.

This clone showed up just a few times. This sequence joins TRBV7-2 and TRBJ2-7; D uncertain. The CDR3 has 13 residues. V was trimmed by 0 bases and J by 2 bases, leaving 5 bases between them. Germline V gene sequence: CDR1 SGHTA, CDR2 FQGNSA. DNA of the CDR3: TGTGCCAGCAGCTTAGCGGTCGCCTACGAGCAGTACTTC. This gives the protein CASSLAVAYEQYF.

The chain links TRBV5-1 to TRBJ1-2; D is perhaps TRBD1 (5 bases). With 4 bases removed from V and 5 bases from J, the gap between germline ends came to 12 bases. Per the germline V gene, CDR1 is SGHRS and CDR2 is YFSETQ. This CDR3 has 13 amino acids. CDR3 residues: CASSLGDLYGYTF. The CDR3 DNA reads as TGCGCCAGCAGCCTGGGGGACCTGTATGGCTACACCTTC.

This clone was counted many times. Distinct nucleotide sequences in the sample also encode this CDR3. The chain recombines TRBV2 with TRBJ2-7; D call uncertain. CDR1 is SNHLY, CDR2 FYNNEI, per germline. The ends were cut back, 3 bases at V and 6 bases at J, with 9 bases in the middle. This CDR3 is built from 12 residues. This chain's CDR3 is CASSDRGGEQYF. CDR3 in DNA: TGTGCCAGCAGTGACCGAGGCGGCGAGCAGTACTTC.

This clone has only a few counts. The gene calls are TRBV29-1 and TRBJ2-5; D call uncertain. V lost 3 bases, J lost 2 bases, and 10 bases lay in between. Germline assignment: CDR1 SQVTM and CDR2 ANQGSEA. The CDR3 is 13 residues long. DNA of the CDR3: TGCAGCGTTGATCATACGAATCAAGAGACCCAGTACTTC. This gives the protein CSVDHTNQETQYF.

This clone was seen a handful of times. This chain uses TRBV6-1 with TRBJ1-1; no clear D. Trimming took 7 bases from V and 4 from J, leaving 10 bases between them. Germline-derived CDR1 and CDR2 are MNHNS and SASEGT. The CDR3 has 12 amino acids. CDR3 loop: CASTATGTEAFF. The CDR3 region has the DNA TGTGCCAGCACCGCGACTGGCACTGAAGCTTTCTTT.

In this sample, this clone turned up a few times. This chain connects TRBV7-2 to TRBJ2-3; 8 positions agree with TRBD1. Trimming took 5 bases from V and 4 from J; bases not matched to a gene: 8. CDR1 is SGHTA and CDR2 is FQGNSA in the germline V gene. There are 15 residues in the CDR3. This chain's CDR3 is CASSLRGLMADTQYF. The DNA for the CDR3 is TGTGCCAGCAGCCTCAGGGGGCTTATGGCAGATACGCAGTATTTT. The entire variable domain, with the rest obtained from reference TRBV7-2 and TRBJ2-3, is as follows: GAGVSQSPSNKVTEKGKDVELRCDPISGHTALYWYRQSLGQGLEFLIYFQGNSAPDKSGLPSDRFSAERTGGSVSTLTIQRTQQEDSAVYLCASSLRGLMADTQYFGPGTRLTVL.

The CDR3 DNA reads TGTGCCAGCAGTTACTCGTGGCGAATCTCCGGCAATGAGCAGTTCTTC. This codes for CASSYSWRISGNEQFF. The chain uses TRBV6-5 and TRBJ2-1; D not certain. Germline-derived CDR1 and CDR2 are MNHEY and SVGAGI. V lost 0 bases and J lost 6, with 15 bases in between. The CDR3 has 16 amino acids.

The V gene is TRBV7-3, the J gene TRBJ2-3, with 11 positions matching TRBD2. The CDR3 sequence is 16 residues long. V lost 0 bases and J lost 3; bases outside the gene matches: 2. The germline gives CDR1 SGHTA, CDR2 FQGTGA. The CDR3 sequence is CASSLTLAGGTDTQYF. The CDR3 nucleotides are TGTGCCAGCAGCTTAACGCTAGCGGGGGGAACAGATACGCAGTATTTT.

This chain connects TRBV18 to TRBJ1-1, with TRBD1 matching over 10 bases. Trimming cost V 4 bases and J 8 bases; bases outside gene matches: 7. This CDR3 spans 14 amino acids. The V gene's germline CDR1 is KGHSH and CDR2 LQKENI. The CDR3 sequence is CASSLTDRGVEAFF. The CDR3 DNA is TGTGCCAGCTCACTAACGGACAGGGGGGTAGAAGCTTTCTTT.

Ten or more counts support this clone. This chain links TRBV5-6 with TRBJ2-4; a possible D gene is TRBD2 (5 bases). The CDR3 consists of 15 residues. Germline CDR1 reads SGHDT; CDR2 reads YYEEEE. V was cut by 1 base and J by 3 bases, with 11 bases left in between. CDR3 nucleotides: TGTGCCAGCAGCTTGCGGGGAATGGACAAAAACATTCAGTACTTC. It codes for CASSLRGMDKNIQYF.

This clone showed up many times. This sequence joins TRBV7-8 and TRBJ1-6, with 11 nucleotides matching TRBD1. In germline, CDR1 is SGHVS, CDR2 FQNEAQ. The CDR3 extends over 16 amino acids. The V gene end was trimmed by 5 bases and the J gene end by 6 bases; junction bases not matched to a gene: 6. The CDR3 DNA follows: TGTGCCAGCAGCGCCCGGGACAGGGGGTCTAATTCACCCCTCCACTTT. Encoded protein: CASSARDRGSNSPLHF.

This clone has just a few counts. The V call is TRBV28, the J call TRBJ2-2; 8 bases map to TRBD1. The CDR3 has 16 amino acids. J lost 3 bases, V lost 1 base, and 4 bases had no gene match. From germline, CDR1 is MDHEN and CDR2 SYDVKM. The CDR3 DNA is TGTGCCAGCAGTTTATTTGGACAGGGCGACACCGGGGAGCTGTTTTTT. Protein: CASSLFGQGDTGELFF. Complete variable domain (other parts from reference TRBV28 and TRBJ2-2): DVKVTQSSRYLVKRTGEKVFLECVQDMDHENMFWYRQDPGLGLRLIYFSYDVKMKEKGDIPEGYSVSREKKERFSLILESASTNQTSMYLCASSLFGQGDTGELFFGEGSRLTVL.

The sample holds a few counts of this clone. The V gene is TRBV4-3, the J gene TRBJ2-2; D is undetermined. The CDR3 totals 14 residues. CDR1 LGHNA and CDR2 YSLEER come from the germline V gene. V was pared by 5 bases and J by 0 bases, with 7 bases between. The CDR3 loop reads CASSTDTNTGELFF. For the CDR3, the DNA is TGCGCCAGCAGCACAGACACGAACACCGGGGAGCTGTTTTTT.

A word on this clone: Within the sample, other DNA sequences also encode this same CDR3. The rearrangement joins TRBV29-1 to TRBJ2-3, with D unclear. CDR3 size: 12 residues. CDR1 is SQVTM, CDR2 ANQGSEA, per germline. Trimming removed 1 base from V and 0 bases from J, with 2 bases in between. CDR3 DNA sequence: TGCAGCGTTGAAGCTAGCACAGATACGCAGTATTTT. Its translation is CSVEASTDTQYF.

This clone showed up just a few times. The chain combines TRBV4-3 with TRBJ1-4; 9 positions agree with TRBD1. The germline V gene encodes CDR1 LGHNA and CDR2 YSLEER. The CDR3 contains 19 residues. With V trimmed by 2 bases and J by 5 bases, 15 bases remained unmatched. The CDR3 region is CASSQSPPPTGTGNEKLFF. In DNA form, the CDR3 reads TGCGCCAGCAGCCAATCTCCTCCCCCTACCGGGACAGGGAATGAAAAACTGTTTTTT.

This clone has more than one count but fewer than ten. This chain connects TRBV4-3 to TRBJ2-1, with 9 bases that match TRBD2. CDR3 length equals 14 residues. J gave up 12 bases and V 2 bases, and 8 bases lay outside the gene matches. Germline V lookup: CDR1 LGHNA, CDR2 YSLEER. The CDR3 protein is CASSQKASGARQFF. CDR3 bases: TGCGCCAGCAGCCAAAAGGCTAGCGGGGCCAGGCAGTTCTTC.